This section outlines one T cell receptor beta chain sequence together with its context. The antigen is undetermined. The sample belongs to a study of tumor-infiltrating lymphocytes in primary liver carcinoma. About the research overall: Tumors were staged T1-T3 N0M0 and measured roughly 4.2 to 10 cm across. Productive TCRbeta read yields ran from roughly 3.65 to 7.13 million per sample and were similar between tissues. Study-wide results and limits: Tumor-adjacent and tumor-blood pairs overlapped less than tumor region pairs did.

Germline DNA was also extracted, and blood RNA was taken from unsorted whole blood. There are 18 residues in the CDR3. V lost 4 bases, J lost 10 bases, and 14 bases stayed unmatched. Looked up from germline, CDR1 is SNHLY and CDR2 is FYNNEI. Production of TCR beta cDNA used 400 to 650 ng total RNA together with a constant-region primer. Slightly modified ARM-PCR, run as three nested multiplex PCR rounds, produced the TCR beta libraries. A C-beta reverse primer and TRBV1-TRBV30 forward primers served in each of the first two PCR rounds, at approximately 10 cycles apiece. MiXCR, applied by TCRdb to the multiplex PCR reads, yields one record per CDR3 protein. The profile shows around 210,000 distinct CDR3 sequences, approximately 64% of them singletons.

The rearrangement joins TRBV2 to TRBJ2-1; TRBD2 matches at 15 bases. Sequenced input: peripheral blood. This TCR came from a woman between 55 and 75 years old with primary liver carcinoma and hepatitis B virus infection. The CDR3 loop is CASSARTSGRAHLGEQFF. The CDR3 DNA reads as TGTGCCAGCAGTGCCAGGACTAGCGGGAGGGCCCACCTAGGGGAGCAGTTCTTC. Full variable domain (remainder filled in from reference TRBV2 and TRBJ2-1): EPEVTQTPSHQVTQMGQEVILRCVPISNHLYFYWYRQILGQKVEFLVSFYNNEISEKSEIFDDQFSVERPDGSNFTLKIRSTKLEDSAMYFCASSARTSGRAHLGEQFFGPGTRLTVL.